This passage covers 9 T cell receptor beta chains from one sample sequenced in a study of human T cells and chemical hapten exposure. Noted time point: pre-sensitization, week 0. Stated treatment: therapeutic diphenylcyclopropenone sensitization with weekly scalp DPC. MiXCR, applied by TCRdb to the RACE reads, yields one record per CDR3 protein. This sample has 270,000 or so distinct CDR3 sequences, with over 7.5% found just once. Source: whole blood, taken in connection with sensitization to the hapten diphenylcyclopropenone (DPC). The receptor source for this set is a man between 18 and 29 years old with alopecia areata. Some clones in this sample may be carry-over from other donors' samples.

This clonotype was picked up many times. J is TRBJ1-6 and V is TRBV6-1; D unresolved. The ends were cut back, 2 bases at V and 7 bases at J, with 6 bases in the middle. Germline loops: CDR1 MNHNS, CDR2 SASEGT. The CDR3 has 13 residues. The CDR3 loop is CASSEKDNSPLHF. The CDR3, as DNA: TGTGCCAGCAGTGAAAAGGACAATTCACCCCTCCACTTT.

The rearrangement uses TRBV12-3 or TRBV12-4 and TRBJ1-1; D is unresolved. The CDR3 runs 10 residues. Trimming pared 6 bases from V and 4 bases from J, leaving 3 bases between. CDR3 nucleotide sequence: TGTGCCAGCAGCGGCACTGAAGCTTTCTTT. Encoded protein: CASSGTEAFF.

The table lists this clonotype with a few counts. The chain combines TRBV27 with TRBJ2-3, with D perhaps matching TRBD1 (6 bases). Germline loops: CDR1 MNHEY, CDR2 SMNVEV (reference sequence). V shed 5 bases and J shed 0 bases, with 12 bases lying between them. The CDR3 consists of 15 residues. Here the CDR3 reads CASSLHRASTDTQYF. The CDR3 coding sequence is TGTGCCAGCAGTCTCCACAGGGCAAGCACAGATACGCAGTATTTT.

The count of this clonotype is one. V usage is TRBV5-5 and J usage is TRBJ2-5; either TRBD1 or TRBD2 may supply D (6 bases each). The length of the CDR3 is 17 residues. From germline, CDR1 is SGHKS and CDR2 YYEKEE (reference sequence). The ends were cut back, 0 bases at V and 4 bases at J, with 19 bases in the middle. CDR3 sequence (DNA): TGTGCCAGCAGCTTGGTATTGGGGGGCGCAGATAGAGAGACCCAGTACTTC. The encoded protein is CASSLVLGGADRETQYF.

This clonotype was found a few times. The chain is built from TRBV25-1 and TRBJ2-5; D possibly corresponds to TRBD1 (5 bases). The ends were cut back, 4 bases at V and 1 base at J, with 16 bases in the middle. From germline, CDR1 is MGHDK and CDR2 SYGVNS. The CDR3 spans 16 residues. CDR3 loop: CASSAGHLGSQETQYF. CDR3 sequence (DNA): TGTGCCAGCAGTGCCGGACACCTAGGGTCCCAAGAGACCCAGTACTTC.

This clonotype was observed many times. The V and J genes are TRBV6-4 and TRBJ2-2, with D hard to call. V gave up 2 bases and J gave up 7 bases, with 8 bases separating them. The germline V gene encodes CDR1 MRHNA and CDR2 SNTAGT. The CDR3 is made up of 13 amino acids. The CDR3 protein is CASSDGQVGELFF. CDR3 sequence (DNA): TGTGCCAGCAGTGACGGGCAGGTCGGGGAGCTGTTTTTT.

At least ten counts were recorded for this clonotype. The chain joins TRBV5-1 to TRBJ1-2, with 8 bases fitting TRBD1. J gave up 3 bases and V 0 bases, and 4 bases lay outside the gene matches. The CDR3 covers 15 residues. CDR1 and CDR2 (germline): SGHRS, YFSETQ. The CDR3 sequence is CASSLGTGMDYGYTF. The CDR3 DNA reads TGCGCCAGCAGCTTGGGGACAGGGATGGACTATGGCTACACCTTC.

This clonotype was seen ten or more times. The DNA for the CDR3 is TGTGCCAGCAGTTTACACACCGGGGAGCTGTTTTTT. It specifies CASSLHTGELFF. This chain joins TRBV12-3 or TRBV12-4 and TRBJ2-2; no reliable D call. The V gene lost 2 bases and the J gene lost 3 bases, with 1 base spanning the gap. CDR3 length: 12 residues.

V and J are TRBV5-1 and TRBJ1-3; no firm D call. CDR1 and CDR2 (germline): SGHRS, YFSETQ. Between the trimmed V and J ends, which lost 2 bases and 2 bases, there was a span of 2 bases. The CDR3 is 12 amino acids. CDR3 sequence reads: CASSFTGNTIYF. DNA for the CDR3: TGCGCCAGCAGCTTTACTGGAAACACCATATATTTT.